This T cell receptor beta chain was obtained from a study of T cell repertoires in cytomegalovirus infection. MiXCR, applied by TCRdb to the reads, yields one record per CDR3 protein. The sample consists of about 140,000 distinct CDR3 sequences, about 6% of them appearing once. This clonotype appeared many times. The CDR3 extends over 15 amino acids. The trim removed 1 base at V and 3 bases at J, leaving 2 bases unmatched. Germline CDR1 and CDR2: SGHTA and FQGNSA. The TCR was taken from a human donor in good health (CMV status not recorded). Some clones in this sample may be carry-over from other donors' samples. The sample comprised PBMCs. The chain is built from TRBV7-2 and TRBJ2-1; TRBD2 aligns across 8 bases. The CDR3 is CASSLGGGNYNEQFF. The DNA for the CDR3 is TGTGCCAGCAGCTTAGGCGGGGGGAACTACAATGAGCAGTTCTTC.